This T cell receptor beta chain comes out of a study of identifying expanded T cells in peripheral blood. Method: immunoSEQ multiplex PCR; TCRdb's copy keeps in-frame clones and lacks some. Among around 90,000 clones listed, approximately 88% were seen once. Comment on this clone: Its specificity is unknown.

The germline V gene encodes CDR1 SGHRS and CDR2 YFSETQ. CDR3 length equals 17 residues. With 4 bases clipped from V and 5 bases from J, the junction kept 14 bases outside the gene matches. No infections or other immune events were documented during collection. Study observations and caveats: Roughly two-week clone count variance significantly increased as total template count grew.

V usage is TRBV5-1 and J usage is TRBJ2-2; the match to TRBD1 covers 7 bases. Sequencing was performed on blood. This TCR was sampled from a person between 18 and 70 years old in good health. The CDR3, as DNA: TGCGCCAGCAGCCTACGAAGACAGGGAATCGGGACCGGGGAGCTGTTTTTT. Amino acids: CASSLRRQGIGTGELFF.